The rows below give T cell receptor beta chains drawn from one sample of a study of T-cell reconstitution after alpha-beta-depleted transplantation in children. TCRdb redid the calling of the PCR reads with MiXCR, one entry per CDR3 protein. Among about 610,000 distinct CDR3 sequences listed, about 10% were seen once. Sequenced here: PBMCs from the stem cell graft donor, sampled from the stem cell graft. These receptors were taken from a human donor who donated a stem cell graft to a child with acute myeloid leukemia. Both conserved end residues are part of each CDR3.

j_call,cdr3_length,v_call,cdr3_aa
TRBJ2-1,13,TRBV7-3,CASSLNRGYEQFF
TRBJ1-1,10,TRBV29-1,CSVDRSEAFF
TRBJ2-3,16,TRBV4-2,CASSQGGGVDTDTQYF
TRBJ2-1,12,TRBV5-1,CASRLENNEQFF
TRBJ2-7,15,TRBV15,CATSREASATSEQYF
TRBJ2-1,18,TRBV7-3,CASSLTLGGADSYNEQFF
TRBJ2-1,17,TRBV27,CASSLTVGTSVYNEQFF
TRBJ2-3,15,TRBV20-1,CSALAPRSSTDTQYF
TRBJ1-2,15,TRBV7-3,CASSYRQGTNYGYTF
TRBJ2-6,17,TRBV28,CASSLQQTGSGANVLTF
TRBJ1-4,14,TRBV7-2,CASSLQGGYEKLFF
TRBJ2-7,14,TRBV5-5,CASSLRFGIYEQYF
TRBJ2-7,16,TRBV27,CASSFSSGHSSYEQYF
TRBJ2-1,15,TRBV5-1,CASSLEGESYNEQFF
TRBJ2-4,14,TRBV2,CASRYRVAKNIQYF
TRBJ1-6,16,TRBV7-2,CASSVTGTSYNSPLHF
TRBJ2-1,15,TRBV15,CATDRGGSSYNEQFF